This T cell receptor beta chain was sequenced during a study of monozygotic twins with inflammatory bowel disease. Study-wide results and limits: Variability may have been added to patient repertoires by differing immunosuppressive treatments.

Note on this clonotype: Its antigen is as yet unknown.

The template-switching step introduced UMIs that carried a 6-nucleotide sample barcode. cDNA encoding TCRalpha and TCRbeta underwent two nested PCRs of approximately 17 and 9 cycles, each of which was followed by bead purification. TCRdb reprocessed the 5' RACE reads, keeping one entry per CDR3 protein, no DNA. Recorded for this sample: some 190,000 distinct CDR3 sequences. Per the germline V gene, CDR1 is MNHEY and CDR2 is SMNVEV (reference sequence). The CDR3 has 15 amino acids. Total RNA isolation used whole blood (no T cell sorting was performed). This clonotype was obtained from a human donor with ulcerative colitis or Crohn's disease, or a healthy co-twin of an affected twin (not recorded which). The sample was blood. This chain uses TRBV27 with TRBJ2-7; the TCRdb D gene call, TRBD2, has no DNA to confirm it. This CDR3 reads CASSSGTLSSYEQYF.